Sequencing of this T cell receptor (beta chain) was carried out in a study of cytomegalovirus exposure and HLA in healthy donors. On the study more broadly: An earlier analysis found roughly 110 million unique TCR beta sequences from roughly 170 million T cells.

The germline V gene encodes CDR1 SNHLY and CDR2 FYNNEI. J gave up 3 bases and V 6 bases, and 5 bases lay outside the gene matches. The CDR3 has 14 amino acids. Regarding the study as a whole: TCR beta sequences numbering around 15,000 were associated with HLA alleles at 0.05 false discovery rate in a later analysis. Analysis performed later showed TCR beta chains linked to HLA being more clonally expanded than equally common others. The majority of TCR sequences were rare, yet some public TCRs appeared in many donors.

The PCR was carried out with 60 Vbeta primers and 13 Jbeta primers. Clones were sequenced by immunoSEQ multiplex PCR, and TCRdb holds only the in-frame ones, with some missing. Its table lists 45,000 or so clones. As concerns this clone: Its antigen is still unknown.

This clonotype originated in a male donor in good health and CMV-seronegative. The V call is TRBV2, the J call TRBJ1-5; the match to TRBD1 covers 7 bases. Sequenced input: PBMCs. The CDR3, as DNA: TGTGCCAGCAGACCGGACAGGATCAATCAGCCCCAGCATTTT. This gives the protein CASRPDRINQPQHF.